The following is a T cell receptor (beta chain) sequence with its context. What it recognizes is unknown. With V trimmed by 5 bases and J by 1 base, 6 bases remained unmatched. This CDR3 is 15 amino acids long. The germline gives CDR1 KGHSH, CDR2 LQKENI. Using immunoSEQ multiplex PCR, the repertoire was profiled, and TCRdb retains in-frame clones only, with some absent. The table records 7,500 to 10,000 clones, around 79% of them present only once. The data originate from a study of chemoradiotherapy in HPV16-positive cancers. Notes on the study in general: Candidate HPV-specific clones and E7-related TCR motifs grew in tumor during treatment. In HPV16-positive patients, HPV-responsive T-cell expansion tracked better recurrence-free survival. Functional assays defining HPV-specific T cells used only a couple of HPV16-positive patients.

The genes are TRBV18 and TRBJ1-1; 8 bases match TRBD1. The starting material was tumor tissue, obtained from a patient who underwent chemoradiotherapy. The clonotype originates from a human donor with HPV-associated anogenital cancer. CDR3 nucleotides: TGTGCCAGCTCAGAGCGGACAGGGCCGAACACTGAAGCTTTCTTT. Amino acids: CASSERTGPNTEAFF.